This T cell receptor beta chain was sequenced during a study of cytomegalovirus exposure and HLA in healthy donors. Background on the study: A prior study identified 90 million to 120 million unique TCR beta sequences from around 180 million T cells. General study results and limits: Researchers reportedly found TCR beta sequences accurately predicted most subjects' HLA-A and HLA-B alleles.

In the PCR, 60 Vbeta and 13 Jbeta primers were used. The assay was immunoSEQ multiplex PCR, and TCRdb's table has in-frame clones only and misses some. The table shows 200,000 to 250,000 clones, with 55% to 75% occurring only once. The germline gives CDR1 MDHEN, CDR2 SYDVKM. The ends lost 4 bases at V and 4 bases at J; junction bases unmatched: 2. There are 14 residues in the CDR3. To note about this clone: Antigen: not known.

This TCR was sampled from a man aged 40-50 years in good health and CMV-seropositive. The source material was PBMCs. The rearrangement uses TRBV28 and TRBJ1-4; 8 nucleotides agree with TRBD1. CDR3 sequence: CASSWTGNNEKLFF. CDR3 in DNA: TGTGCCAGCAGTTGGACAGGGAATAATGAAAAACTGTTTTTT.